The 7 T cell receptor beta chains below all came from one sample that was sequenced in a study of radiotherapy plus CTLA-4 blockade in lung cancer. Sequencing was performed with immunoSEQ multiplex PCR; in TCRdb, only in-frame clones are kept and a portion is missing. This sample has 95,000 to 150,000 clones, with about nine tenths found just once. The sequencing here drew on peripheral blood, taken from a patient treated with radiotherapy plus ipilimumab. The receptor source for this set is a human donor with non-small cell lung cancer that progressed on radiotherapy plus ipilimumab.

A single count supports this clone. The V gene is TRBV19, the J gene TRBJ1-5; no definite D call. Germline CDR1 is LNHDA and CDR2 is SQIVND (reference sequence). Deletions cut 5 bases from V and 9 bases from J, with 29 bases between. The CDR3 has 18 residues. CDR3 in amino acids: CASSQGVRSNPNVGPQHF. DNA of the CDR3: TGTGCCAGTAGTCAAGGAGTCAGGAGCAACCCCAACGTAGGGCCCCAGCATTTT.

This clone was seen just once. This chain connects TRBV18 to TRBJ2-7; no clear D. Per germline, CDR1 KGHSH and CDR2 LQKENI. Trimming pared 0 bases from V and 0 bases from J, leaving 9 bases between. The CDR3 is made up of 15 amino acids. The CDR3, as DNA: TGTGCCAGCTCACCACCGTCAGTCCCCTCCTACGAGCAGTACTTC. Residues: CASSPPSVPSYEQYF.

This clone was observed a handful of times. The V and J genes are TRBV28 and TRBJ2-7, with TRBD2 matching 11 bases. The V segment lost 4 bases and the J segment 4 bases; nucleotides outside the gene matches: 6. The germline gives CDR1 MDHEN, CDR2 SYDVKM. The CDR3 extends over 15 amino acids. The CDR3 sequence is CASSSIAGGSYEQYF. The CDR3 coding sequence is TGTGCCAGCAGTTCTATAGCGGGAGGGTCTTACGAGCAGTACTTC. The whole variable domain, filled in from reference TRBV28 and TRBJ2-7, reads DVKVTQSSRYLVKRTGEKVFLECVQDMDHENMFWYRQDPGLGLRLIYFSYDVKMKEKGDIPEGYSVSREKKERFSLILESASTNQTSMYLCASSSIAGGSYEQYFGPGTRLTVT.

The chain is built from TRBV19 and TRBJ2-1, with no clear D. With 3 bases removed from V and 15 bases from J, the gap between germline ends came to 30 bases. Germline-derived CDR1 and CDR2 are LNHDA and SQIVND (reference sequence). This CDR3 comprises 17 residues. CDR3 protein: CASSMQAGTPPVVGRFF. The CDR3 nucleotides are TGTGCCAGTAGTATGCAGGCAGGTACCCCTCCCGTAGTCGGGCGGTTCTTC.

This chain joins TRBV19 and TRBJ1-5; a weak D match, TRBD1 (6 bases). Trimming removed 2 bases at V and 6 bases at J, with 11 bases between. Per the germline V gene, CDR1 is LNHDA and CDR2 is SQIVND (reference sequence). This CDR3 is 14 amino acids long. The CDR3 reads CASSIIRGGQPQHF. In DNA, the CDR3 is TGTGCCAGTAGTATAATCAGGGGTGGTCAGCCCCAGCATTTT.

This sequence joins TRBV5-1 and TRBJ2-3; D not certain. The CDR3 totals 14 residues. V lost 2 bases, J lost 4 bases, and 11 bases lay in between. CDR1 and CDR2 from the germline V gene are SGHRS and YFSETQ. CDR3 sequence: CASSLTLPPDTQYF. The CDR3 DNA sequence: TGCGCCAGCAGCTTAACGCTACCGCCAGATACGCAGTATTTT.

CDR3 region: CASSLWGAGGETQYF. CDR3 nucleotide sequence: TGTGCCAGCAGCTTATGGGGGGCCGGGGGAGAGACCCAGTACTTC. The chain recombines TRBV5-6 with TRBJ2-5, with D possibly being TRBD1 or TRBD2 (6 bases each). Trimming stripped 2 bases from V and 4 bases from J, with 15 bases between. This CDR3 comprises 15 residues. Germline loops: CDR1 SGHDT, CDR2 YYEEEE.